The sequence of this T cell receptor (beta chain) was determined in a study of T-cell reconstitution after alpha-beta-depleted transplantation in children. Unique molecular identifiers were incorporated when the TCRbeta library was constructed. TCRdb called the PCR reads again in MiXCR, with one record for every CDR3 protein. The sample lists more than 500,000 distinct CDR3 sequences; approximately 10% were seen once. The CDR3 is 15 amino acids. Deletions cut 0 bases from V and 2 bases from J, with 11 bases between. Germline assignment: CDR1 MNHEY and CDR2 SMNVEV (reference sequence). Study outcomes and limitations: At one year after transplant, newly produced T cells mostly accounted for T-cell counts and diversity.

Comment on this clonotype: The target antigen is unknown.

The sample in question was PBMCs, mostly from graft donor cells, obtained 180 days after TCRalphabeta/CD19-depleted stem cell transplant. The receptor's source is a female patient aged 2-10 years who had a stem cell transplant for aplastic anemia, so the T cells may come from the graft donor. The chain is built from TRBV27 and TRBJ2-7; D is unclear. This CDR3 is CASSLSWAEPYEQYF. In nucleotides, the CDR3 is TGTGCCAGCAGTTTATCTTGGGCGGAACCCTACGAGCAGTACTTC.